A single sample gave rise to the 22 T cell receptor beta chains below, sequenced in a study of blood T cell repertoires in COVID-19. The repertoire was sequenced with immunoSEQ multiplex PCR; TCRdb's copy has only in-frame clones and lacks some. The table shows around 250,000 clones, with 80% to 90% occurring only once. Sequenced input: PBMCs or T cells enriched from blood (not recorded which). The source is a woman aged 45-60 years who had recovered from COVID-19.

The gene calls are TRBV19 and TRBJ1-6; D is undetermined. Germline lookup yields CDR1 LNHDA and CDR2 SQIVND (reference sequence). Trimming stripped 3 bases from V and 8 bases from J, with 11 bases between. The CDR3 sequence is 14 residues long. CDR3 DNA: TGTGCCAGTAGTATGGGCCATCTTTATTCACCCCTCCACTTT. It codes for CASSMGHLYSPLHF.

The V call is TRBV3-1 (or the pseudogene TRBV3-2), the J call TRBJ2-2, with 7 positions matching TRBD1. The CDR3 spans 15 residues. Germline-derived CDR1 and CDR2 are LGHDT and YNNKEL (reference sequence). The trim removed 4 bases at V and 0 bases at J, leaving 2 bases unmatched. The DNA for the CDR3 is TGTGCCAGCAGCCGAGGGACAGCGAACACCGGGGAGCTGTTTTTT. Protein: CASSRGTANTGELFF.

This clone was recorded only once. The V and J genes are TRBV5-1 and TRBJ2-5; possibly TRBD2 for D (6 bases). V lost 0 bases to trimming and J lost 5 bases, with 14 bases between them. The germline V gene has CDR1 SGHRS and CDR2 YFSETQ. The CDR3 sequence is 15 residues long. The CDR3 DNA reads as TGCGCCAGCAGCTTGGCCAGCAGTGGGGGGGAGACCCAGTACTTC. Amino acids: CASSLASSGGETQYF.

The chain couples TRBV27 to TRBJ2-7; 13 nucleotides align to TRBD2. Germline CDR1 and CDR2: MNHEY and SMNVEV (reference sequence). The J segment lost 7 bases and the V segment lost 11 bases, leaving 8 bases of the junction unmatched. The length of the CDR3 is 13 residues. The CDR3 protein is CAARTSGRSEQYF. The CDR3 DNA reads as TGTGCCGCACGGACTAGCGGGAGATCGGAGCAGTACTTC.

The chain combines TRBV6-5 with TRBJ2-2; 12 bases fit TRBD2. CDR1 and CDR2 from the germline V gene are MNHEY and SVGAGI. With V trimmed by 2 bases and J by 6 bases, 4 bases remained unmatched. This CDR3 has 16 residues. The CDR3 here is CASSYILAGGAGELFF. The CDR3 DNA sequence: TGTGCCAGCAGTTACATACTAGCGGGAGGAGCCGGGGAGCTGTTTTTT.

Remarks on this clone: One end of the junction fails to match germline, which may point to a read error. V is TRBV7-7 and J is TRBJ2-1; D might be TRBD2 (6 bases). Germline-derived CDR1 and CDR2 are SSHAT and FNYEAQ (reference sequence). This CDR3 contains 16 residues. CDR3 sequence reads: CASSLGSGSPHNEQFF. The DNA for the CDR3 is TGTGCTAGCAGCTTAGGGAGCGGGTCACCCCACAATGAGCAGTTCTTC.

The V call is TRBV7-9, the J call TRBJ1-2, with TRBD1 identical over 8 bases. CDR3 length equals 15 residues. Germline V lookup: CDR1 SEHNR, CDR2 FQNEAQ (reference sequence). The J segment lost 6 bases and the V segment lost 4 bases, leaving 10 bases of the junction unmatched. CDR3 amino acids: CASSYNRGAKDGYTF. CDR3 in DNA: TGTGCCAGCAGCTACAACAGGGGGGCGAAGGATGGCTACACCTTC.

The chain uses TRBV19 and TRBJ2-7; 12 bases are shared with TRBD2. Looked up from germline, CDR1 is LNHDA and CDR2 is SQIVND (reference sequence). With V trimmed by 6 bases and J by 2 bases, 8 bases remained unmatched. The CDR3 is 16 residues long. CDR3 nucleotide sequence: TGTGCCAGTAGCCTGCCGTCTAGCGGGAGGGCCTACGAGCAGTACTTC. It specifies CASSLPSSGRAYEQYF.

The rearrangement links TRBV2 to TRBJ2-1; TRBD2 matches 9 bases. Germline-derived CDR1 and CDR2 are SNHLY and FYNNEI. With V trimmed by 4 bases and J by 9 bases, 10 bases remained unmatched. The CDR3 contains 15 residues. The CDR3 DNA is TGTGCCAGCAGTGTAAGGCGGGAGGGCCAAGGTGAGCAGTTCTTC. Amino acid sequence: CASSVRREGQGEQFF. Complete variable domain (other parts from reference TRBV2 and TRBJ2-1): EPEVTQTPSHQVTQMGQEVILRCVPISNHLYFYWYRQILGQKVEFLVSFYNNEISEKSEIFDDQFSVERPDGSNFTLKIRSTKLEDSAMYFCASSVRREGQGEQFFGPGTRLTVL.

The chain carries TRBV2 and TRBJ2-7; TRBD1 matches 9 bases. The CDR3 runs to 15 residues. Germline CDR1 SNHLY, CDR2 FYNNEI. The trim removed 3 bases at V and 2 bases at J, leaving 5 bases unmatched. The CDR3 sequence is CASSETTGGAYEQYF. In nucleotides, the CDR3 is TGTGCCAGCAGTGAGACAACAGGGGGCGCCTACGAGCAGTACTTC.

The chain is built from TRBV6-5 and TRBJ1-2; D is uncertain. Germline assignment: CDR1 MNHEY and CDR2 SVGAGI. Trimming took 6 bases from V and 0 from J, leaving 8 bases between them. This CDR3 is built from 13 residues. CDR3 sequence reads: CASRFSANYGYTF. The CDR3 DNA follows: TGTGCCAGCAGATTTTCAGCTAACTATGGCTACACCTTC.

The chain carries TRBV3-1 (or the pseudogene TRBV3-2) and TRBJ2-3, with D uncertain. V lost 2 bases and J 0 bases, leaving 3 bases between the germline ends. CDR1 LGHDT and CDR2 YNNKEL come from the germline V gene (reference sequence). The CDR3 runs 13 residues. This CDR3 is CASSQLSTDTQYF. As DNA, the CDR3 is TGTGCCAGCAGCCAACTTAGCACAGATACGCAGTATTTT.

The chain joins TRBV30 to TRBJ1-5; 7 bases match TRBD1. Germline V CDR1 and CDR2: GTSNPN, SVGIG (reference sequence). With 1 base clipped from V and 3 bases from J, the junction kept 12 bases outside the gene matches. There are 17 residues in the CDR3. CDR3 region: CAWSATTGVWDNQPQHF. As DNA, the CDR3 is TGTGCCTGGAGTGCAACAACAGGGGTATGGGACAATCAGCCCCAGCATTTT.

There are a few counts of this clone. The chain employs TRBV6-5 and TRBJ2-1, with TRBD2 identical over 7 bases. Per germline, CDR1 MNHEY and CDR2 SVGAGI. The V gene end was trimmed by 8 bases and the J gene end by 10 bases; junction bases not matched to a gene: 5. This CDR3 has 11 residues. The CDR3 reads CASSRRGEQFF. CDR3 sequence (DNA): TGTGCCAGCTCTAGGCGGGGGGAGCAGTTCTTC.

The rearrangement links TRBV2 to TRBJ2-4, with 9 bases that match TRBD2. From germline, CDR1 is SNHLY and CDR2 FYNNEI. The V and J ends lost 4 bases and 8 bases, in that order; junction bases with no gene match: 12. The CDR3 is made up of 16 amino acids. In DNA form, the CDR3 reads TGTGCCAGCAGTGTGCGGGGGGGAGCCACCGGGGACATTCAGTACTTC. Its protein product is CASSVRGGATGDIQYF.

This clone appeared a few times. This sequence joins TRBV28 and TRBJ2-2; D may be TRBD1 (7 bases). Trimming stripped 10 bases from V and 5 bases from J, with 17 bases between. This CDR3 has 14 residues. Germline CDR1 and CDR2: MDHEN and SYDVKM. This chain's CDR3 is CATSQGGRTGELFF. CDR3 in DNA: TGTGCCACCTCGCAGGGGGGAAGGACCGGGGAGCTGTTTTTT.

The chain employs TRBV5-4 and TRBJ2-7; tentative D call: TRBD2 (6 bases). CDR1 is SGHNT and CDR2 is YYREEE in the germline V gene (reference sequence). The CDR3 is made up of 15 amino acids. V shed 4 bases and J shed 2 bases, with 16 bases lying between them. CDR3 sequence: CASSASGTPTYEQYF. The CDR3 coding sequence is TGTGCCAGCAGCGCCTCCGGGACTCCAACCTACGAGCAGTACTTC.

V usage is TRBV3-1 (or the pseudogene TRBV3-2) and J usage is TRBJ2-1, with D maybe TRBD2 (5 bases). Trimming took 1 base from V and 10 from J, leaving 11 bases between them. CDR3 size: 13 residues. CDR1 and CDR2 (germline): LGHDT, YNNKEL (reference sequence). This CDR3 is CASSQAAGREQFF. The CDR3 DNA reads TGTGCCAGCAGCCAAGCCGCGGGCAGGGAGCAGTTCTTC.

This chain uses TRBV5-4 with TRBJ2-4; 7 bases are shared with TRBD1. Germline values: CDR1 SGHNT, CDR2 YYREEE (reference sequence). The V segment lost 4 bases and the J segment 6 bases; nucleotides outside the gene matches: 10. CDR3 size: 15 residues. For the CDR3, the DNA is TGTGCCAGCAGCGAGACAGGGAGAGGTGTAAACATTCAGTACTTC. This codes for CASSETGRGVNIQYF.

This chain links TRBV6-6 with TRBJ1-2; 7 bases map to TRBD1. After removal of 5 bases from V and 7 bases from J, the junction contained 7 bases not matched to a gene. This CDR3 contains 13 residues. Germline V gene lookup returns CDR1 MNHNY and CDR2 SVGAGI (reference sequence). DNA of the CDR3: TGTGCCAGCAGTCCACAGGGGCGGGGTGGCTACACCTTC. Translating gives CASSPQGRGGYTF.

The chain employs TRBV2 and TRBJ2-7; 7 bases map to TRBD1. The CDR3 has 13 amino acids. CDR1 is SNHLY, CDR2 FYNNEI, per germline. After removal of 6 bases from V and 5 bases from J, the junction contained 7 bases not matched to a gene. CDR3 nucleotide sequence: TGTGCCAGCAGACCCCCGGGACAGAACGAGCAGTACTTC. Protein product: CASRPPGQNEQYF.

This clone came up a few times. The chain couples TRBV5-6 to TRBJ2-5; 8 bases agree with TRBD2. Trimming removed 4 bases from V and 5 bases from J; junction bases left unmatched: 4. Germline lookup yields CDR1 SGHDT and CDR2 YYEEEE. This CDR3 comprises 13 residues. CDR3 sequence reads: CASSRTSRETQYF. CDR3 coding DNA: TGTGCCAGCAGCCGGACTAGCCGGGAGACCCAGTACTTC.